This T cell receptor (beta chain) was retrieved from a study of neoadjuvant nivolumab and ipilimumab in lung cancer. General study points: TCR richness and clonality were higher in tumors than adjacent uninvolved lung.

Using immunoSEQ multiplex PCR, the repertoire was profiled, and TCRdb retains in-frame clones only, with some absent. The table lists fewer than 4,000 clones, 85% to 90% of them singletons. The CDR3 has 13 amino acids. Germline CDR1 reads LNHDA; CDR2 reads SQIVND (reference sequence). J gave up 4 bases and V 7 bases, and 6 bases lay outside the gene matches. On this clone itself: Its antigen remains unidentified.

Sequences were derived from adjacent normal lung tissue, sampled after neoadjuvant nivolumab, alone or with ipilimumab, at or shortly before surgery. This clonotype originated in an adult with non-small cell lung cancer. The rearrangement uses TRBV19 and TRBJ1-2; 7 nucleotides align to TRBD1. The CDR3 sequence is CASTPDRIYGYTF. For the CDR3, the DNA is TGTGCCAGTACTCCGGACAGGATCTATGGCTACACCTTC.